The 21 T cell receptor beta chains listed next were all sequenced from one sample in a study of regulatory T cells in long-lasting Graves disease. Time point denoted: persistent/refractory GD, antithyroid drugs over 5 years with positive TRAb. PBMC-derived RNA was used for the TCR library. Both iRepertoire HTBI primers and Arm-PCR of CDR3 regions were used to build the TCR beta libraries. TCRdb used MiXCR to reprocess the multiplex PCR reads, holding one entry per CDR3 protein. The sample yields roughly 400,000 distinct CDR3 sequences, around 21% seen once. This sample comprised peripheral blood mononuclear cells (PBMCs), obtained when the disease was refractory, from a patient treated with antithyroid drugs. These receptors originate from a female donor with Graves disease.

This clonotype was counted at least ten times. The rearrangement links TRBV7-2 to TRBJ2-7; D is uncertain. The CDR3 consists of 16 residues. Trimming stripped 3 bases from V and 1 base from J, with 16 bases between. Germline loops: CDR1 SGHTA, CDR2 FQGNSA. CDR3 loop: CASSLSLTSGSYEQYF. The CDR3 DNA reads TGTGCCAGCAGCTTGAGTCTAACTTCAGGATCCTACGAGCAGTACTTC. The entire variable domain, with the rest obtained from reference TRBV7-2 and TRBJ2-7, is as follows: GAGVSQSPSNKVTEKGKDVELRCDPISGHTALYWYRQSLGQGLEFLIYFQGNSAPDKSGLPSDRFSAERTGGSVSTLTIQRTQQEDSAVYLCASSLSLTSGSYEQYFGPGTRLTVT.

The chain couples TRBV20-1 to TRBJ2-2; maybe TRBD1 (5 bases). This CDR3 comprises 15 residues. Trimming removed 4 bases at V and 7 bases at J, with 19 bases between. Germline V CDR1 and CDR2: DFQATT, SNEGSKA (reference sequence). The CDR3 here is CSANSPGDSHGELFF. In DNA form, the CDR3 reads TGCAGTGCTAATTCCCCTGGAGACAGTCACGGGGAGCTGTTTTTT.

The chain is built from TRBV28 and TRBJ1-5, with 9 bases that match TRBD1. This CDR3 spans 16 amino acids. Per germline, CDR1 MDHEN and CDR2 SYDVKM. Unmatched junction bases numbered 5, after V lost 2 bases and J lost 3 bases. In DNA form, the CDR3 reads TGTGCCAGCAGTTTACCCGGGACAGGGATCAATCAGCCCCAGCATTTT. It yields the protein CASSLPGTGINQPQHF.

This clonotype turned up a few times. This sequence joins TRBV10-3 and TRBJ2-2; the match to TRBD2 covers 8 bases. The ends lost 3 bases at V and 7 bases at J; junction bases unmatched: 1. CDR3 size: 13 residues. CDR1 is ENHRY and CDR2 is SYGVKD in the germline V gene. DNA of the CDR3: TGTGCCATCAGTGATCTAGCGGGCGGGGAGCTGTTTTTT. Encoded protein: CAISDLAGGELFF.

CDR3 DNA sequence: TGTGCCAGCAGCCCCAACCGGGGGGCCGGTAAAAACGAGCAGTACTTC. This translates into CASSPNRGAGKNEQYF. The rearrangement joins TRBV11-3 to TRBJ2-7, with D possibly matching TRBD2 (7 bases). V lost 5 bases and J 5 bases, leaving 22 bases between the germline ends. Germline V gives CDR1 SGHNT, CDR2 YENEEA. The CDR3 consists of 16 residues.

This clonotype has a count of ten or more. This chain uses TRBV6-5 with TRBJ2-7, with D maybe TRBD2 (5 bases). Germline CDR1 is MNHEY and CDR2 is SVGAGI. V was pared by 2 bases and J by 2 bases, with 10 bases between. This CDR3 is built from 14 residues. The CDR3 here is CASSYSSVAYEQYF. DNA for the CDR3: TGTGCCAGCAGTTACAGTAGCGTCGCCTACGAGCAGTACTTC.

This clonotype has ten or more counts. CDR3 sequence reads: CASSLVREAYEQYF. CDR3 DNA sequence: TGTGCCAGCAGCTTAGTAAGGGAAGCCTACGAGCAGTACTTC. The chain uses TRBV7-2 and TRBJ2-7; the D is unclear. Per the germline V gene, CDR1 is SGHTA and CDR2 is FQGNSA. Between the trimmed V and J ends, which lost 1 base and 2 bases, there was a span of 9 bases. This CDR3 has 14 residues.

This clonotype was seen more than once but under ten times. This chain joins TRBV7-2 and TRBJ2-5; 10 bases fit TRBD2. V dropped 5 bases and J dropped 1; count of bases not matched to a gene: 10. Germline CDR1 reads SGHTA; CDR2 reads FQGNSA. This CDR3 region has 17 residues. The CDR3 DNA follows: TGTGCCAGCAGCGAAGGTGTACTAGCGGGACCCCAAGAGACCCAGTACTTC. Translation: CASSEGVLAGPQETQYF.

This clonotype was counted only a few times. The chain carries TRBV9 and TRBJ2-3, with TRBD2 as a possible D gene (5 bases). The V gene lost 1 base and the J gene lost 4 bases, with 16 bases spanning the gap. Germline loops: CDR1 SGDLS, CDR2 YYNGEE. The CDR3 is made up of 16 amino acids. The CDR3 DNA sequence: TGTGCCAGCAGCGTAAGGGCTAGCACTGGTGCAGATACGCAGTATTTT. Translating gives CASSVRASTGADTQYF.

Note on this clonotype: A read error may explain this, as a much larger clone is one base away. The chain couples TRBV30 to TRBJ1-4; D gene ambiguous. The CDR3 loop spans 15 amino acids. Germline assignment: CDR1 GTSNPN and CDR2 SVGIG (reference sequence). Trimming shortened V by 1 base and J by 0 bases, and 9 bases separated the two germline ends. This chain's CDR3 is CAWSATDATNEKLFF. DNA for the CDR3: TGTGCCTGGAGTGCTACAGATGCAACTAATGAAAAACTGTTTTTT.

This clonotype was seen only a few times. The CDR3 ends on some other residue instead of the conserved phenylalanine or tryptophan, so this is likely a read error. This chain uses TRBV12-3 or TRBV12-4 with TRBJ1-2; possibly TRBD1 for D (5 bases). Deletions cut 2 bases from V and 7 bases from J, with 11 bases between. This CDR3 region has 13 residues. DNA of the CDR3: TGTGCCAGCAGTTTACGACGGGGCGGTGGCTACACCCTC. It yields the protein CASSLRRGGGYTL.

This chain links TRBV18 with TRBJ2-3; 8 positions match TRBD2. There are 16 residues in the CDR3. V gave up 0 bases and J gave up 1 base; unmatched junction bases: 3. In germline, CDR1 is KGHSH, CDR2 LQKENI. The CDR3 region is CASSPPSGSRTDTQYF. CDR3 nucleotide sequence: TGTGCCAGCTCACCACCGAGCGGGAGTCGCACAGATACGCAGTATTTT.

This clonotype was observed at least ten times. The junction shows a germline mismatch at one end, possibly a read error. CDR3 DNA: TGTGCCAGCAGTTTAGTCGGGGGATCAAACTATGGCTACACCTTC. The encoded protein is CASSLVGGSNYGYTF. V and J are TRBV7-9 and TRBJ1-2; D might be TRBD1 (5 bases). Per germline, CDR1 SEHNR and CDR2 FQNEAQ (reference sequence). This CDR3 contains 15 residues.

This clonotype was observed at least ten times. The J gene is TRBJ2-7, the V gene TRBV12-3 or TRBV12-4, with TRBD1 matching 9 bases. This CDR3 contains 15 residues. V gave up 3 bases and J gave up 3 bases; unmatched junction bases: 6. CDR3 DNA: TGTGCCAGCAGTTTTCAGACAGGGGGTAGCTACGAGCAGTACTTC. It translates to CASSFQTGGSYEQYF.

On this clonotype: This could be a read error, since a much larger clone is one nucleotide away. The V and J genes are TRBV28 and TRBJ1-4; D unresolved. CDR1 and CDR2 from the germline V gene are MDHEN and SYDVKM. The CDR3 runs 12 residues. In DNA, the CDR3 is TGTGCCAGCAGTTTATTGAGAGAAAAACTGTCTTTT. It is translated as CASSLLREKLSF.

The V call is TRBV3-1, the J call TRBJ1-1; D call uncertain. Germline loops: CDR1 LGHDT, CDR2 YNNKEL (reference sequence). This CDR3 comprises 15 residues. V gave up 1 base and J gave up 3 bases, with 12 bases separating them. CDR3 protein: CASSQVLAWDTEAFF. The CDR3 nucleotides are TGTGCCAGCAGCCAAGTACTGGCATGGGACACTGAAGCTTTCTTT.

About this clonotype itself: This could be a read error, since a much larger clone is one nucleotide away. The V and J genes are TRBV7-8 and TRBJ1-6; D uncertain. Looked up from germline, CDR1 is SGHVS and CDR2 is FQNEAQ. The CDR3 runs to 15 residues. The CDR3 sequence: CASSSESSYNSPFHF. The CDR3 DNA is TGTGCCAGCAGCTCGGAGAGCTCCTATAATTCACCCTTCCACTTT.

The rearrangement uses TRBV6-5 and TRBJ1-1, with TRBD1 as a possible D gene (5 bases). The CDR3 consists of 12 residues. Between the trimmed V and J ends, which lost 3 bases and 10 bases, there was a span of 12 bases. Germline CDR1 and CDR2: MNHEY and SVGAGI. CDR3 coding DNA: TGTGCCAGCAGTTATGGGGACCCCAGAGCTTTCTTT. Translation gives CASSYGDPRAFF.

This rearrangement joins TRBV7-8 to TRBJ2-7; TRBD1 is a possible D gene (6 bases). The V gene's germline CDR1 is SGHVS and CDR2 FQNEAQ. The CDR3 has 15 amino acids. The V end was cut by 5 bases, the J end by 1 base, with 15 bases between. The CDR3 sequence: CASSPTRDISYEQYF. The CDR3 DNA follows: TGTGCCAGCAGCCCAACCCGGGACATTTCCTACGAGCAGTACTTC.

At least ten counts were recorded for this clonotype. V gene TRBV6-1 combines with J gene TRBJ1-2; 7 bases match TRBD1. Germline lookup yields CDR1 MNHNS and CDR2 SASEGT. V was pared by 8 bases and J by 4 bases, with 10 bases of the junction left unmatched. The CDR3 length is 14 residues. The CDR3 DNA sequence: TGTGCCAGCGCCCAACAGGGGTTTGGCTATGGCTACACCTTC. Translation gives CASAQQGFGYGYTF.

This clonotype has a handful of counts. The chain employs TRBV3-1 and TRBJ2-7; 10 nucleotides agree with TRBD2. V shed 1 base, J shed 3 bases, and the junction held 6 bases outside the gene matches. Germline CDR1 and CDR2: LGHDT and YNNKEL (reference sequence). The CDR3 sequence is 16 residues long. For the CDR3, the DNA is TGTGCCAGCAGCCAAGGGTCTAGCGGGAGAGGCTACGAGCAGTACTTC. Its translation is CASSQGSSGRGYEQYF.